This TCR beta chain was identified during a study of post-analysis software for immune sequencing data. The study, taken as a whole, reports: Five or six TRBV segments were significantly more frequent in patients than in controls. TRBV5-6, TRBV5-1 and TRBV20-1 were among these segments.

Germline V gene data show CDR1 as SGHVS and CDR2 as FQNEAQ. This CDR3 has 14 residues. cDNA libraries for TCR beta contained unique molecular identifiers. Via MiXCR, TCRdb re-called the PCR reads, giving one row per CDR3 protein. The sample carries about 820,000 distinct CDR3 sequences, about 53% recorded once. For this clonotype: Its antigen is as yet unknown.

Input material: blood. The clonotype comes from a girl under 18 with multiple sclerosis. The chain recombines TRBV7-8 with TRBJ2-7; tentatively, D is TRBD2 (6 bases). The J call may be mistaken, given a closer DNA end match to TRBJ2-5. CDR3 protein: CASSFPAGKETQYF. The CDR3 DNA reads as TGTGCCAGCAGCTTTCCAGCGGGTAAAGAGACCCAGTACTTC.